Listed below are T cell receptor beta chains from one sample, sequenced in a study of cytomegalovirus exposure and HLA in healthy donors. Assay used: immunoSEQ multiplex PCR; TCRdb lists only in-frame clones, some missing. The sample has 100,000 to 150,000 clones; approximately 75% are singletons. Sequencing input: PBMCs. The origin of the receptors is a woman aged 45-65 years in good health and CMV-seronegative. Each CDR3 is given without its conserved first and last residue. The order of the fields is CDR3 length, J gene, V gene, CDR3 protein.

>14|TRBJ2-7|TRBV28
ASSLTRTGGSYEQY
>12|TRBJ1-1|TRBV6-5
ASLEQGLKTEAF
>12|TRBJ2-5|TRBV5-8
ASSQDRDQETQY
>15|TRBJ2-1|TRBV30
AWRVARGLSTTGEQF
>14|TRBJ2-1|TRBV6-6
ASSSPDSSSYNEQF
>11|TRBJ2-5|TRBV19
ASSIEGSETQY
>12|TRBJ1-2|TRBV28
ASSGEGGGSGYT
>12|TRBJ1-5|TRBV28
ASSLYQFNQPQH
>12|TRBJ1-1|TRBV19
ASNSRGLNTEAF
>13|TRBJ2-6|TRBV7-2
ASSQGGAGANVLT
>9|TRBJ1-1|TRBV6-6
ARAIITEAF
>14|TRBJ2-2|TRBV5-1
ASSWGGSVGPGELF
>12|TRBJ1-3|TRBV19
ASDQGAGGNTIY
>12|TRBJ2-2|TRBV28
ASSREGPTGELF
>11|TRBJ2-3|TRBV6-6
ASGLTIRDTQY
>13|TRBJ2-7|TRBV6-1
ASSEGAGRPYEQY
>11|TRBJ1-2|TRBV28
ASSLRALYGYT
>13|TRBJ1-1|TRBV7-9
ASSFGGGGVAEAF
>13|TRBJ1-2|TRBV5-1
ASSPNLPGDYGYT
>13|TRBJ2-7|TRBV7-2
ASSVGGPSAYEQY
>13|TRBJ2-7|TRBV2
ASTQGAGRSRGQY
>12|TRBJ2-7|TRBV5-4
ASTSRGGPSEQY
>12|TRBJ2-3|TRBV6-1
ASSEGQGADTQY
>13|TRBJ2-5|TRBV27
ASSLSGGVWETQY
>13|TRBJ1-5|TRBV5-6
ASSLGDRRFQPQH
>10|TRBJ2-3|TRBV11-3
ASSRGIDTQY
>14|TRBJ2-6|TRBV7-3
ASSPTRGAGANVLT
>14|TRBJ1-6|TRBV5-1
ASSLDGSSYNSPLH
>14|TRBJ2-3|TRBV7-2
ASSLRVAAIGDTQY
>11|TRBJ1-2|TRBV28
ASSKQGVYGYT
>11|TRBJ1-1|TRBV10-2
ASVQGYDTEAF
>10|TRBJ1-1|TRBV7-2
ASSPGGFVAF
>11|TRBJ1-3|TRBV5-1
ASSLGPGNTIY
>14|TRBJ2-7|TRBV30
AWSGGAYRGEDEQY
>12|TRBJ2-7|TRBV27
ASSLAGGFYEQY
>13|TRBJ2-7|TRBV6-1
ASTSGQGVTYEQY